This TCR beta chain originates from a study of blood T cell repertoires in COVID-19. Clinical history as reported by participants underpinned cohort assignment. The method was immunoSEQ multiplex PCR; TCRdb's version includes in-frame clones alone and lacks a portion of them. The sample consists of 140,000 to 150,000 clones, 87% of them appearing once. V lost 3 bases to trimming and J lost 2 bases, with 14 bases between them. Germline CDR1 reads MNHEY; CDR2 reads SMNVEV (reference sequence). The CDR3 has 15 amino acids. The clonotype was recovered from a woman between 35 and 50 years old who had been exposed to COVID-19. The sequenced sample consisted of PBMCs or T cells enriched from blood (not recorded which). This chain links TRBV27 with TRBJ2-7; the D gene is possibly TRBD2 (6 bases). The CDR3 is CASSFGSRGTYEQYF. As DNA, the CDR3 is TGTGCCAGCAGTTTCGGGTCGCGGGGCACCTACGAGCAGTACTTC.